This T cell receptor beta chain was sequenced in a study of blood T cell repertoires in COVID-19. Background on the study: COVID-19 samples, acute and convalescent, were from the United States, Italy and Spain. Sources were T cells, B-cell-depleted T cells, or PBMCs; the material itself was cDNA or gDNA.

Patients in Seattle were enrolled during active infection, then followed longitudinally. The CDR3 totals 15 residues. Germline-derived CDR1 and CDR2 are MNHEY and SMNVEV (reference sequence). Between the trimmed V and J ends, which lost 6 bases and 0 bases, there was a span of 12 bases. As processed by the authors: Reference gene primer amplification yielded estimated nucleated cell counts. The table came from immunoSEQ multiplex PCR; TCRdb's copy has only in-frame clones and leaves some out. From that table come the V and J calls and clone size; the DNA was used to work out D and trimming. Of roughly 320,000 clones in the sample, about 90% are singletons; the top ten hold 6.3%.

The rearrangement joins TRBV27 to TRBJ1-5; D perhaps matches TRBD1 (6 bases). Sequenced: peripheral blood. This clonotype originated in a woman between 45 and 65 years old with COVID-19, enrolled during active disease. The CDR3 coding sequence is TGTGCCAGCAGCCGGACAGAAAATAGCAATCAGCCCCAGCATTTT. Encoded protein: CASSRTENSNQPQHF.